This is a list of T cell receptor beta chains from one sample in a study of radiotherapy plus CTLA-4 blockade in lung cancer. The table came from immunoSEQ multiplex PCR; TCRdb's copy has only in-frame clones and leaves some out. The sample has tens of thousands of clones; about 69% are singletons. The sequenced sample was peripheral blood, obtained from a patient treated with radiotherapy plus ipilimumab. The receptor set was obtained from a human donor with non-small cell lung cancer that progressed on radiotherapy plus ipilimumab. CDR3s include the opening cysteine and the closing phenylalanine or tryptophan. A D gene is named only where the DNA matches it firmly. Clone size appears in some rows only: once, few, many, or a class for an expanded clone.

D gene: -
J gene: TRBJ2-7
clone size: -
V gene: TRBV10-2
CDR3 DNA: TGCGCCAGCTCGGGCGCAAACTCCTACGAGCAGTACTTC
CDR3 protein: CASSGANSYEQYF

D gene: -
J gene: TRBJ1-1
clone size: -
V gene: TRBV5-1
CDR3 DNA: TGCGCCAGCAGCTTGGAACTCAGGAACACTGAAGCTTTCTTT
CDR3 protein: CASSLELRNTEAFF

D gene: -
J gene: TRBJ1-2
clone size: -
V gene: TRBV2
CDR3 DNA: TGTGCCAGCACCCGGGGGACCCGTGGCTACACCTTC
CDR3 protein: CASTRGTRGYTF

D gene: -
J gene: TRBJ1-5
clone size: -
V gene: TRBV6-5
CDR3 DNA: TGTGCCAGCAGTTTTGACAGGCGCAATCAGCCCCAGCATTTT
CDR3 protein: CASSFDRRNQPQHF

D gene: -
J gene: TRBJ2-1
clone size: -
V gene: TRBV9
CDR3 DNA: TGTGCCAGCAGCGTAGATGGGAGGCAGTTCTTC
CDR3 protein: CASSVDGRQFF

D gene: -
J gene: TRBJ1-5
clone size: -
V gene: TRBV21-1
CDR3 DNA: TGTGCCAGCAGCAGCACAGGCAATCAGCCCCAGCATTTT
CDR3 protein: CASSSTGNQPQHF

D gene: -
J gene: TRBJ1-5
clone size: -
V gene: TRBV7-2
CDR3 DNA: TGTGCCAGCAGCACAGAAGGCTATAGCAATCAGCCCCAGCATTTT
CDR3 protein: CASSTEGYSNQPQHF

D gene: -
J gene: TRBJ1-1
clone size: medium-sized
V gene: TRBV10-3
CDR3 DNA: TGTGCCATCAGTGGCTGGCAGGGGCCGTATAGGAACACTGAAGCTTTCTTT
CDR3 protein: CAISGWQGPYRNTEAFF

D gene: -
J gene: TRBJ1-1
clone size: -
V gene: TRBV7-8
CDR3 DNA: TGTGCCAGCACCGTTGGGTACACTGAAGCTTTCTTT
CDR3 protein: CASTVGYTEAFF

D gene: -
J gene: TRBJ2-7
clone size: -
V gene: TRBV18
CDR3 DNA: TGTGCCAGCTCAACTTTGGGGGATAGGGACGAGCAGTACTTC
CDR3 protein: CASSTLGDRDEQYF

D gene: -
J gene: TRBJ2-7
clone size: -
V gene: TRBV2
CDR3 DNA: TGTGCCAGCAGATTTTTTGGCGAGCAGTACTTC
CDR3 protein: CASRFFGEQYF

D gene: TRBD1
J gene: TRBJ1-2
clone size: -
V gene: TRBV28
CDR3 DNA: TGTGCCAGCAGGGACAGGAGTAGCTATGGCTACACCTTC
CDR3 protein: CASRDRSSYGYTF

D gene: -
J gene: TRBJ1-1
clone size: -
V gene: TRBV2
CDR3 DNA: TGTGCCAGCACCCGGGGGCGAGGGACTGAAGCTTTCTTT
CDR3 protein: CASTRGRGTEAFF

D gene: -
J gene: TRBJ1-5
clone size: -
V gene: TRBV4-1
CDR3 DNA: TGCGCCAGCAGCCAAGAAGGGACCCAGCGGGGTCAGCCCCAGCATTTT
CDR3 protein: CASSQEGTQRGQPQHF

D gene: -
J gene: TRBJ2-2
clone size: -
V gene: TRBV9
CDR3 DNA: TGTGCCAGCAGCGACCAGGGTGACACCGGGGAGCTGTTTTTT
CDR3 protein: CASSDQGDTGELFF

D gene: -
J gene: TRBJ1-2
clone size: -
V gene: TRBV2
CDR3 DNA: TGTGCCAGCAGTTCCCCGGGGGGCTATGGCTACACCTTC
CDR3 protein: CASSSPGGYGYTF

D gene: -
J gene: TRBJ2-3
clone size: once
V gene: TRBV19
CDR3 DNA: TGTGCCAGTAGTACCTCAGGAATCCAAGATACGCAGTATTTT
CDR3 protein: CASSTSGIQDTQYF

D gene: TRBD1
J gene: TRBJ2-7
clone size: -
V gene: TRBV5-6
CDR3 DNA: TGTGCCAGCAGAAGGACAGGGAGCTCCTACGAGCAGTACTTC
CDR3 protein: CASRRTGSSYEQYF

D gene: TRBD1
J gene: TRBJ2-1
clone size: -
V gene: TRBV2
CDR3 DNA: TGTGCCAGCAGTCGGACAGGGATAATACGGTCCTACAATGAGCAGTTCTTC
CDR3 protein: CASSRTGIIRSYNEQFF

D gene: -
J gene: TRBJ1-2
clone size: -
V gene: TRBV6-1
CDR3 DNA: TGTGCCAGTTCACCCCCTCGAGGCTATGGCTACACCTTC
CDR3 protein: CASSPPRGYGYTF

D gene: -
J gene: TRBJ2-3
clone size: -
V gene: TRBV6-1
CDR3 DNA: TGTGCCATCGCGATCACCTATGGCACAGATACGCAGTATTTT
CDR3 protein: CAIAITYGTDTQYF

D gene: -
J gene: TRBJ2-7
clone size: -
V gene: TRBV27
CDR3 DNA: TGTGCCAGCAGTTTATTTGGAGGAACCTCCTACGAGCAGTACTTC
CDR3 protein: CASSLFGGTSYEQYF

D gene: -
J gene: TRBJ1-1
clone size: -
V gene: TRBV5-1
CDR3 DNA: TGCGCCAGCAGCTTGGCCGGGGGGAGCACTGAAGCTTTCTTT
CDR3 protein: CASSLAGGSTEAFF

D gene: -
J gene: TRBJ2-7
clone size: few
V gene: TRBV7-8
CDR3 DNA: TGTGCCAGCAGCTTAGCGGGCAGTTCCTCCTACGAGCAGTACTTC
CDR3 protein: CASSLAGSSSYEQYF

D gene: -
J gene: TRBJ2-3
clone size: -
V gene: TRBV4-2
CDR3 DNA: TGTGCCAGCAGCCAAGGCATAGGGCGGGGAGATACGCAGTATTTT
CDR3 protein: CASSQGIGRGDTQYF

D gene: TRBD1
J gene: TRBJ1-2
clone size: medium-sized
V gene: TRBV19
CDR3 DNA: TGTGCCTGTCGACAGGGGGCTTCCTCTGGCTACACCTTC
CDR3 protein: CACRQGASSGYTF

D gene: -
J gene: TRBJ2-2
clone size: -
V gene: TRBV18
CDR3 DNA: TGTGCCAGCTCACCACCTTCGCGGGGGAACACCGGGGAGCTGTTTTTT
CDR3 protein: CASSPPSRGNTGELFF

D gene: -
J gene: TRBJ2-3
clone size: -
V gene: TRBV7-9
CDR3 DNA: TGTGCCAGCAGCGTTTTGTTAGCAGATACGCAGTATTTT
CDR3 protein: CASSVLLADTQYF

D gene: TRBD1
J gene: TRBJ2-5
clone size: -
V gene: TRBV7-3
CDR3 DNA: TGTGCCAGCAGCTTAACGGCAGGGGGCCAAGAGACCCAGTACTTC
CDR3 protein: CASSLTAGGQETQYF

D gene: -
J gene: TRBJ1-6
clone size: once
V gene: TRBV25-1
CDR3 DNA: TGTGCCAGCAGTGGTAGCGCATACTCACCCCTCCACTTT
CDR3 protein: CASSGSAYSPLHF

D gene: -
J gene: TRBJ2-7
clone size: -
V gene: TRBV6-1
CDR3 DNA: TGTGCCAGCAGTTGGGGAGGAGGCGAGCAGTACTTC
CDR3 protein: CASSWGGGEQYF

D gene: -
J gene: TRBJ1-2
clone size: few
V gene: TRBV28
CDR3 DNA: TGTGCCAGCAGTCAAGAACACGGAAACTATGGCTACACCTTC
CDR3 protein: CASSQEHGNYGYTF

D gene: -
J gene: TRBJ2-6
clone size: -
V gene: TRBV7-2
CDR3 DNA: TGTGCCAGCAGCTCTCGGACAGGGAGGGTCTCTGGGGCCAACGTCCTGACTTTC
CDR3 protein: CASSSRTGRVSGANVLTF

D gene: -
J gene: TRBJ2-7
clone size: -
V gene: TRBV11-2
CDR3 DNA: TGTGCCAGCAGCTTAGGTCTATCTAACGAGCAGTACTTC
CDR3 protein: CASSLGLSNEQYF

D gene: -
J gene: TRBJ2-4
clone size: -
V gene: TRBV29-1
CDR3 DNA: TGCAGCGTTGAAGAGGGGAGGGCCAAAAACATTCAGTACTTC
CDR3 protein: CSVEEGRAKNIQYF

D gene: -
J gene: TRBJ1-2
clone size: -
V gene: TRBV7-9
CDR3 DNA: TGTGCCAGCAGCTCAGGGACCGCGTTCTATGGCTACACCTTC
CDR3 protein: CASSSGTAFYGYTF

D gene: -
J gene: TRBJ2-2
clone size: -
V gene: TRBV6-4
CDR3 DNA: TGTGCCAGCAGTTCCTCCGGGGGCACCGGGGAGCTGTTTTTT
CDR3 protein: CASSSSGGTGELFF

D gene: -
J gene: TRBJ1-2
clone size: -
V gene: TRBV18
CDR3 DNA: TGTGCCAGCTCACCGGGGCAGACTTATGGCTACACCTTC
CDR3 protein: CASSPGQTYGYTF

D gene: TRBD1
J gene: TRBJ1-6
clone size: -
V gene: TRBV6-1
CDR3 DNA: TGTGCCAGCAGTCAGGACAGGTTCAATTCACCCCTCCACTTT
CDR3 protein: CASSQDRFNSPLHF

D gene: TRBD1
J gene: TRBJ1-3
clone size: once
V gene: TRBV5-5
CDR3 DNA: TGTGCCAGCAGCTTGCAGGGACAGGGACCTGGAAACACCATATATTTT
CDR3 protein: CASSLQGQGPGNTIYF

D gene: -
J gene: TRBJ2-1
clone size: -
V gene: TRBV4-3
CDR3 DNA: TGCGCCAGCAGCCGACAGGCGGGGTCCTACAATGAGCAGTTCTTC
CDR3 protein: CASSRQAGSYNEQFF

D gene: TRBD1
J gene: TRBJ1-1
clone size: -
V gene: TRBV28
CDR3 DNA: TGTGCCAGCAGTTTAGGCGGGACAGGGGGCCTGACTGAAGCTTTCTTT
CDR3 protein: CASSLGGTGGLTEAFF

D gene: -
J gene: TRBJ1-4
clone size: -
V gene: TRBV5-1
CDR3 DNA: TGCGCCAGCAGACCGGGGGTCGGGGAAAAACTGTTTTTT
CDR3 protein: CASRPGVGEKLFF

D gene: TRBD1
J gene: TRBJ1-6
clone size: -
V gene: TRBV4-1
CDR3 DNA: TGCGCCAGCAGCCCGACAGGGAGCTCCTATAATTCACCCCTCCACTTT
CDR3 protein: CASSPTGSSYNSPLHF

D gene: TRBD2
J gene: TRBJ2-3
clone size: -
V gene: TRBV7-3
CDR3 DNA: TGTGCCAGCAGCTTAGGACTAGCGGGGGGAGCTGATACGCAGTATTTT
CDR3 protein: CASSLGLAGGADTQYF

D gene: TRBD1
J gene: TRBJ1-1
clone size: once
V gene: TRBV5-4
CDR3 DNA: TGTGCCAGCAGCCGAGGGGCAGGGGGCACTGAAGCTTTCTTT
CDR3 protein: CASSRGAGGTEAFF

D gene: -
J gene: TRBJ2-7
clone size: -
V gene: TRBV13
CDR3 DNA: TGTGCCAGCAGCTTAGCCCCCGGGACCGAGAGCTCCTACGAGCAGTACTTC
CDR3 protein: CASSLAPGTESSYEQYF

D gene: -
J gene: TRBJ2-2
clone size: once
V gene: TRBV25-1
CDR3 DNA: TGTGCCAGCAGTGAATTGTCAGGGGAGCTGTTTTTT
CDR3 protein: CASSELSGELFF

D gene: TRBD1
J gene: TRBJ1-5
clone size: -
V gene: TRBV4-1
CDR3 DNA: TGCGCCAGCAGCCAAGGGGCAGGGGGCGATCCCCAGCATTTT
CDR3 protein: CASSQGAGGDPQHF

D gene: TRBD1
J gene: TRBJ2-6
clone size: -
V gene: TRBV9
CDR3 DNA: TGTGCCAGCGGACAGGGGGCGTCTGGGGCCAACGTCCTGACTTTC
CDR3 protein: CASGQGASGANVLTF

D gene: TRBD1
J gene: TRBJ1-2
clone size: -
V gene: TRBV11-2
CDR3 DNA: TGTGCCAGCAGCCCTTCAGGGGGTTCGGGATATGGCTACACCTTC
CDR3 protein: CASSPSGGSGYGYTF

D gene: TRBD1
J gene: TRBJ2-2
clone size: -
V gene: TRBV2
CDR3 DNA: TGTGCCAGCAGGGGGACAGGGAACACCGGGGAGCTGTTTTTT
CDR3 protein: CASRGTGNTGELFF

D gene: -
J gene: TRBJ2-3
clone size: -
V gene: TRBV2
CDR3 DNA: TGTGCCAGCGGACCGTCGGGAGATACGCAGTATTTT
CDR3 protein: CASGPSGDTQYF

D gene: TRBD2
J gene: TRBJ2-3
clone size: -
V gene: TRBV4-3
CDR3 DNA: TGCGCCAGCAGCCAAGGGAAGCGGGGGGGCGCAGATACGCAGTATTTT
CDR3 protein: CASSQGKRGGADTQYF

D gene: -
J gene: TRBJ2-7
clone size: -
V gene: TRBV2
CDR3 DNA: TGTGCCAGCAGTGACCTTGCCTGGCAGTACTTC
CDR3 protein: CASSDLAWQYF